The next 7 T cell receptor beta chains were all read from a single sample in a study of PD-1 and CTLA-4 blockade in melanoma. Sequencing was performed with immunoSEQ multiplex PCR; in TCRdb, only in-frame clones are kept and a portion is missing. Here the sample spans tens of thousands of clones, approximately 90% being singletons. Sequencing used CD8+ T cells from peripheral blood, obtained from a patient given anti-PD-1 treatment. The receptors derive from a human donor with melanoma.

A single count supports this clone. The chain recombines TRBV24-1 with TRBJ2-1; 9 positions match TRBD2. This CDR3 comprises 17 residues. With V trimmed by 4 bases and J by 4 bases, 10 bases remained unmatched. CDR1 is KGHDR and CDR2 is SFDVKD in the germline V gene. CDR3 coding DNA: TGTGCCACCAGTGAACGTCCCCTTAGCGGGGGATACAATGAGCAGTTCTTC. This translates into CATSERPLSGGYNEQFF.

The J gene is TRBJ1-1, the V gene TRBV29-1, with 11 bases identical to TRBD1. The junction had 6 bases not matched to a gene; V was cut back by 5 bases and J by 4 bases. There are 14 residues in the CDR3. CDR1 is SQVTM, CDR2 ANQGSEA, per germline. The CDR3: CSVSGTGGGTEAFF. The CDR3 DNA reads TGCAGCGTTTCGGGGACAGGGGGTGGCACTGAAGCTTTCTTT.

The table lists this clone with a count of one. CDR3 DNA sequence: TGCACCAGCAGCCAAAGGAAAAGGGCTGGAGATTCACCCCTCCACTTT. Translated, it gives CTSSQRKRAGDSPLHF. The chain recombines TRBV1 with TRBJ1-6. TRBV1 has pseudogene status. This CDR3 has 16 residues.

This CDR3 is CAWSVGWEKFF. CDR3 DNA: TGTGCCTGGAGTGTAGGGTGGGAGAAGTTCTTC. The chain couples TRBV30 to TRBJ2-1, with TRBD2 as a possible D gene (5 bases). The CDR3 has 11 amino acids. Germline V CDR1 and CDR2: GTSNPN, SVGIG (reference sequence). The ends were cut back, 0 bases at V and 14 bases at J, with 11 bases in the middle.

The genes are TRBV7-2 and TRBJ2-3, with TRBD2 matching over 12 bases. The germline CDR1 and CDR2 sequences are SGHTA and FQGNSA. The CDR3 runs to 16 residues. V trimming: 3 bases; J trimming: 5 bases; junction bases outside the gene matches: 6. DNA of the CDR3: TGTGCCAGCAGCTTGTCGACTAGCGGGGGAGAAGATACGCAGTATTTT. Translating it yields CASSLSTSGGEDTQYF.

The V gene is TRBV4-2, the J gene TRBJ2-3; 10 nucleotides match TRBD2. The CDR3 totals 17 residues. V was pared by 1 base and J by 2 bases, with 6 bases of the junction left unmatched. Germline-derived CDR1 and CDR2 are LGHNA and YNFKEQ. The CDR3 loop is CASSQGTSGEFTDTQYF. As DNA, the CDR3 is TGTGCCAGCAGCCAAGGAACTAGCGGGGAATTCACAGATACGCAGTATTTT.

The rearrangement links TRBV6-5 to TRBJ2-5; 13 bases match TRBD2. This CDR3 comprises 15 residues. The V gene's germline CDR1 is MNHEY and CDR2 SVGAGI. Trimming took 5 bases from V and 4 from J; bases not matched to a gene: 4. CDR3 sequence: CASSHGLAGAETQYF. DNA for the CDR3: TGTGCCAGCAGTCATGGACTAGCGGGAGCAGAGACCCAGTACTTC.